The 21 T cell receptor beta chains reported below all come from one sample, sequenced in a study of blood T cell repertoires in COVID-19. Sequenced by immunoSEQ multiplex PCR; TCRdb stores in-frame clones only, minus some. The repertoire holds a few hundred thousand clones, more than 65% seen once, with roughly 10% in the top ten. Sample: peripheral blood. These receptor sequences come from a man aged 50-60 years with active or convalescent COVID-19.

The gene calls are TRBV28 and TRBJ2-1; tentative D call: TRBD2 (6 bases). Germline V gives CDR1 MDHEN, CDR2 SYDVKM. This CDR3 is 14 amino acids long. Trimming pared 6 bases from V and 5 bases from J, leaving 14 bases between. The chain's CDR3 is CASSQASEDNEQFF. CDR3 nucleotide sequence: TGTGCCAGCAGCCAGGCTAGCGAAGACAATGAGCAGTTCTTC.

The CDR3: CASSFVGPAETQYF. The CDR3, as DNA: TGTGCCAGCAGCTTTGTTGGGCCGGCCGAGACCCAGTACTTC. This chain joins TRBV5-4 and TRBJ2-5; D unclear. Per the germline V gene, CDR1 is SGHNT and CDR2 is YYREEE (reference sequence). V lost 2 bases to trimming and J lost 5 bases, with 13 bases between them. The length of the CDR3 is 14 residues.

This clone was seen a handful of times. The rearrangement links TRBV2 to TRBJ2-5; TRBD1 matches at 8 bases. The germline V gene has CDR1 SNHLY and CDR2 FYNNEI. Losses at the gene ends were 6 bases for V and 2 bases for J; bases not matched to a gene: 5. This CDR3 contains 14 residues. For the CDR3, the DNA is TGTGCCAGCAGGGAACGGACAGGGCAAGAGACCCAGTACTTC. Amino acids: CASRERTGQETQYF. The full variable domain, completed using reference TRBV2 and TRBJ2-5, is EPEVTQTPSHQVTQMGQEVILRCVPISNHLYFYWYRQILGQKVEFLVSFYNNEISEKSEIFDDQFSVERPDGSNFTLKIRSTKLEDSAMYFCASRERTGQETQYFGPGTRLLVL.

This chain's CDR3 is CASSLGRGAGELFF. In DNA, the CDR3 is TGTGCCAGCAGCTTGGGCAGGGGTGCCGGGGAGCTGTTTTTT. The genes are TRBV3-1 (or the pseudogene TRBV3-2) and TRBJ2-2, with D possibly TRBD1 on 6 matching bases. Trimming removed 5 bases from V and 6 bases from J, with 13 bases in between. CDR3 size: 14 residues. CDR1 and CDR2 from the germline V gene are LGHDT and YNNKEL (reference sequence).

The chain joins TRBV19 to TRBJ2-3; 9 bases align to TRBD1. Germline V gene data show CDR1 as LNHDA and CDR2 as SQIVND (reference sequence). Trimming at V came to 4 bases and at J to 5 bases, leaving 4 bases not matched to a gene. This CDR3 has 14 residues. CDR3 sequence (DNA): TGTGCCAGTAGTAGAACAGGGGGCGGAGATACGCAGTATTTT. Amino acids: CASSRTGGGDTQYF.

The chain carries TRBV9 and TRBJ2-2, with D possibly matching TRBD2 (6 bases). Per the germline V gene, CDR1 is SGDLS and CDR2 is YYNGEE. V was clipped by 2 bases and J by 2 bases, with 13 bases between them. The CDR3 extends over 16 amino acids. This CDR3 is CASSVGREANTGELFF. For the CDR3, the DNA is TGTGCCAGCAGCGTGGGCAGGGAGGCAAACACCGGGGAGCTGTTTTTT.

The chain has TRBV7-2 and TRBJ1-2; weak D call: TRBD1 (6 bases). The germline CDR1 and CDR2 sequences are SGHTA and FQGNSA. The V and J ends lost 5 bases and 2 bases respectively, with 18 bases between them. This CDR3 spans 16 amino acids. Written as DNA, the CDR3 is TGTGCCAGCAGCCCCGAGGGGGGGTTTTCGAACTATGGCTACACCTTC. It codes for CASSPEGGFSNYGYTF. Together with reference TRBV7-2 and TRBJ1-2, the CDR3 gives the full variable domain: GAGVSQSPSNKVTEKGKDVELRCDPISGHTALYWYRQSLGQGLEFLIYFQGNSAPDKSGLPSDRFSAERTGGSVSTLTIQRTQQEDSAVYLCASSPEGGFSNYGYTFGSGTRLTVV.

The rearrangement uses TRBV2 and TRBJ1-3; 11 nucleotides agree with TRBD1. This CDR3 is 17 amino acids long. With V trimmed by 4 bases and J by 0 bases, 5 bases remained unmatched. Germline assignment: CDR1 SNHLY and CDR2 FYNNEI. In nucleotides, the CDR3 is TGTGCCAGCAGTGGGACAGGGGGCCCGCTCTCTGGAAACACCATATATTTT. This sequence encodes CASSGTGGPLSGNTIYF. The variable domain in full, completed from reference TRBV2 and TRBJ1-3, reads EPEVTQTPSHQVTQMGQEVILRCVPISNHLYFYWYRQILGQKVEFLVSFYNNEISEKSEIFDDQFSVERPDGSNFTLKIRSTKLEDSAMYFCASSGTGGPLSGNTIYFGEGSWLTVV.

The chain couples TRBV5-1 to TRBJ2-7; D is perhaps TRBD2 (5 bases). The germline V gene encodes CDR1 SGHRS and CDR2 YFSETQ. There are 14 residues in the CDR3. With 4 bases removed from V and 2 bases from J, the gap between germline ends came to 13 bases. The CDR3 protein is CASSPTGGPYEQYF. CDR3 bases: TGCGCCAGCAGCCCGACCGGAGGCCCCTACGAGCAGTACTTC.

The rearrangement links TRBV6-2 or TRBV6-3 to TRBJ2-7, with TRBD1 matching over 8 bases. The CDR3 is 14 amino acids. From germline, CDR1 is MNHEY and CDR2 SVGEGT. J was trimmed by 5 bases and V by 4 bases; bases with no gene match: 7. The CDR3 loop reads CASSSRTGTHEQYF. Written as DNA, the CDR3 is TGTGCCAGCAGTTCCCGGACAGGGACCCACGAGCAGTACTTC.

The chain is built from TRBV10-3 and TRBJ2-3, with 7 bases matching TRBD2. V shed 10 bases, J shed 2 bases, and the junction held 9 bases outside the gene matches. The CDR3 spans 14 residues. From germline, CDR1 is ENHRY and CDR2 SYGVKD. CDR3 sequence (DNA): TGTGCCACCCGAGACCGGGACTACACAGATACGCAGTATTTT. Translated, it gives CATRDRDYTDTQYF.

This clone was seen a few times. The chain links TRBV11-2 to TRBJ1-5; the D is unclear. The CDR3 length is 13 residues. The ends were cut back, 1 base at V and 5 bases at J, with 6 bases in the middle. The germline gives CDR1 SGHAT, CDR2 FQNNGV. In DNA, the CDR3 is TGTGCCAGCAGCTTAGGCCGGGATCAGCCCCAGCATTTT. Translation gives CASSLGRDQPQHF.

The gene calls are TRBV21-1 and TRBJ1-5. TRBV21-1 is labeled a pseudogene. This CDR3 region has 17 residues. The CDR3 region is CASSKALSRGCNQPQHF. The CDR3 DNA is TGTGCCAGCAGCAAAGCGCTCTCACGGGGATGCAATCAGCCCCAGCATTTT.

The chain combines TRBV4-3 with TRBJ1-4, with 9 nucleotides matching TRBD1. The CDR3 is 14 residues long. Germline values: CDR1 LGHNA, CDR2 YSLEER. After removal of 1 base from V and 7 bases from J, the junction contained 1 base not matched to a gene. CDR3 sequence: CASSQVDRGEKLFF. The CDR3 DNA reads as TGCGCCAGCAGCCAAGTGGACAGGGGTGAAAAACTGTTTTTT.

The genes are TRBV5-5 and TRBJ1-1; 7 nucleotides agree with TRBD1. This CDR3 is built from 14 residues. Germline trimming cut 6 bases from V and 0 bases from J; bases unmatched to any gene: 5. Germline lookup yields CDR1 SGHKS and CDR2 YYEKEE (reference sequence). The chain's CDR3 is CASTQQGMNTEAFF. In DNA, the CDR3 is TGTGCCAGCACCCAACAGGGGATGAACACTGAAGCTTTCTTT.

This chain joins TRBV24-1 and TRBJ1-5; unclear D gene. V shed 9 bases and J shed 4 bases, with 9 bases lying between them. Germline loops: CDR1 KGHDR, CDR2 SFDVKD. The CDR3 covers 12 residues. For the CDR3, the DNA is TGTGCCACCGGGTCGGGGAATCAGCCCCAGCATTTT. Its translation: CATGSGNQPQHF.

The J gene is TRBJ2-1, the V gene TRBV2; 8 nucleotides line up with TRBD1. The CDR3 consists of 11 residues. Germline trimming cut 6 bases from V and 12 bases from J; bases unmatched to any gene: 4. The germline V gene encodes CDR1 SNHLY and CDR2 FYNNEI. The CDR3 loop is CASSGQGTQFF. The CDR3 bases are TGTGCCAGCAGCGGACAGGGCACGCAGTTCTTC.

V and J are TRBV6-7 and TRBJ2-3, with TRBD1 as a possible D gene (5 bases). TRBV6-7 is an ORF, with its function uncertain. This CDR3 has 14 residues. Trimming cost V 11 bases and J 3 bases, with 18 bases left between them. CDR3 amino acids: CADWEGVLTDTQYF. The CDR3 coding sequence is TGTGCCGATTGGGAAGGGGTCTTGACAGATACGCAGTATTTT.

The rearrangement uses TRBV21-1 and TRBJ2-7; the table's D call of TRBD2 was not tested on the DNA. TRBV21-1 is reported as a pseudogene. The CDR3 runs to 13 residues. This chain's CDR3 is CAKRPLPGGEQYV. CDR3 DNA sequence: TGTGCCAAACGGCCATTGCCCGGGGGGGAGCAGTACGTC.

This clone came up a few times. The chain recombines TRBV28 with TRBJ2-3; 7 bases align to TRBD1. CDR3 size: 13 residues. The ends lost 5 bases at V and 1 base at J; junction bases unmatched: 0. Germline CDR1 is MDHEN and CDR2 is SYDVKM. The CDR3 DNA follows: TGTGCCAGCAGTGGGACAGGCACAGATACGCAGTATTTT. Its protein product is CASSGTGTDTQYF.

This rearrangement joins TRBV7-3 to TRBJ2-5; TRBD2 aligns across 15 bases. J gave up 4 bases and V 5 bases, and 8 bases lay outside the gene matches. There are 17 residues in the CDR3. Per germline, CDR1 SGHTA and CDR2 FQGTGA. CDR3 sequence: CASSPGLAGGRPETQYF. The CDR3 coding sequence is TGTGCCAGCAGCCCCGGACTAGCGGGGGGGCGTCCAGAGACCCAGTACTTC.